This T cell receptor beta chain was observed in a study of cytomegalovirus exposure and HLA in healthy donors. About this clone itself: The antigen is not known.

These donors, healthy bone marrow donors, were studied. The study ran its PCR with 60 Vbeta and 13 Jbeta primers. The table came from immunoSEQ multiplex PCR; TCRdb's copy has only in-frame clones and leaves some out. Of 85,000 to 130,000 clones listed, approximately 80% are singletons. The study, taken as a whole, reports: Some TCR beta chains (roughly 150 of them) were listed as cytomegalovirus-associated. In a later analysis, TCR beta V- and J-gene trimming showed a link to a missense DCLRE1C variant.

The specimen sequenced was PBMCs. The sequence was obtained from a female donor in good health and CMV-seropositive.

CDR3 in amino acids: CASSHTGKNNYGYTF. The CDR3 nucleotides are TGTGCCAGCAGCCACACAGGGAAGAATAACTATGGCTACACCTTC. This chain links TRBV27 with TRBJ1-2; D perhaps matches TRBD1 (6 bases). Trimming shortened V by 6 bases and J by 1 base, and 15 bases separated the two germline ends. CDR3 length: 15 amino acids. Germline V gene lookup returns CDR1 MNHEY and CDR2 SMNVEV (reference sequence).